These 17 T cell receptor beta chains share one sample of origin, sequenced in a study of a mutant IDH1 vaccine in newly diagnosed glioma. Their antigens are not known. Time point defined: week 35, safety follow-up. The vaccine gave 300 ug of a 20-mer mutant IDH1 peptide subcutaneously per dose. TCRdb keeps only in-frame clones here, not all; method: immunoSEQ multiplex PCR. This table has 45,000 to 60,000 clones, around nine tenths appearing once. The source was PBMCs, collected from a glioma patient whose treatment included an IDH1 peptide vaccine. Receptors originate from a woman aged 40 to 50 with glioma.

The J gene is TRBJ1-5, the V gene TRBV6-4; D possibly corresponds to TRBD1 (6 bases). CDR1 and CDR2 from the germline V gene are MRHNA and SNTAGT. This CDR3 spans 16 amino acids. V was cut by 7 bases and J by 2 bases, with 18 bases left in between. CDR3 bases: TGTGCCAGCAACAAGACAGGTACGGGGGGCAATCAGCCCCAGCATTTT. Translating gives CASNKTGTGGNQPQHF.

The V gene is TRBV2, the J gene TRBJ2-7; possibly TRBD1 for D (6 bases). This CDR3 contains 13 residues. V shed 9 bases and J shed 3 bases, with 15 bases lying between them. Germline CDR1 SNHLY, CDR2 FYNNEI. In DNA form, the CDR3 reads TGTGCCAGTGGGGACACGGGGCTCTACGAGCAGTACTTC. Translated, it gives CASGDTGLYEQYF.

This chain links TRBV6-1 with TRBJ1-1, with 7 bases that match TRBD1. CDR1 and CDR2 (germline): MNHNS, SASEGT. V dropped 5 bases and J dropped 4; count of bases not matched to a gene: 7. The CDR3 has 14 residues. In nucleotides, the CDR3 is TGTGCCAGCAGTACAGACAGGGTTTCCACTGAAGCTTTCTTT. It yields the protein CASSTDRVSTEAFF.

The V and J genes are TRBV7-2 and TRBJ2-7; 10 bases map to TRBD1. The CDR3 loop spans 15 amino acids. Trimming cost V 5 bases and J 2 bases; bases outside gene matches: 6. Per germline, CDR1 SGHTA and CDR2 FQGNSA. The DNA of the CDR3 is TGTGCCAGCAGCACCCGGGACAGGGGCCCCTACGAGCAGTACTTC. It encodes CASSTRDRGPYEQYF. The full variable domain, with the rest looked up from reference TRBV7-2 and TRBJ2-7, is GAGVSQSPSNKVTEKGKDVELRCDPISGHTALYWYRQSLGQGLEFLIYFQGNSAPDKSGLPSDRFSAERTGGSVSTLTIQRTQQEDSAVYLCASSTRDRGPYEQYFGPGTRLTVT.

This rearrangement joins TRBV5-4 to TRBJ2-1; 9 bases are shared with TRBD2. V dropped 4 bases and J dropped 0; count of bases not matched to a gene: 2. The CDR3 has 15 amino acids. Germline CDR1 reads SGHNT; CDR2 reads YYREEE (reference sequence). This CDR3 reads CASSPTSGSYNEQFF. In DNA, the CDR3 is TGTGCCAGCAGCCCGACTAGCGGCTCCTACAATGAGCAGTTCTTC.

The chain recombines TRBV2 with TRBJ2-7, with 8 bases matching TRBD2. The germline V gene encodes CDR1 SNHLY and CDR2 FYNNEI. With 3 bases clipped from V and 3 bases from J, the junction kept 7 bases outside the gene matches. This CDR3 region has 15 residues. The CDR3 bases are TGTGCCAGCAGTGACTGGGGGAGCGGGAGCTACGAGCAGTACTTC. It codes for CASSDWGSGSYEQYF. Together with reference TRBV2 and TRBJ2-7, the CDR3 gives the full variable domain: EPEVTQTPSHQVTQMGQEVILRCVPISNHLYFYWYRQILGQKVEFLVSFYNNEISEKSEIFDDQFSVERPDGSNFTLKIRSTKLEDSAMYFCASSDWGSGSYEQYFGPGTRLTVT.

This sequence joins TRBV4-3 and TRBJ1-2, with 9 bases lining up with TRBD1. The CDR3 length is 16 residues. Germline V gene data show CDR1 as LGHNA and CDR2 as YSLEER. The V segment lost 3 bases and the J segment 4 bases; nucleotides outside the gene matches: 9. CDR3 in amino acids: CASSQVTGTGRYGYTF. CDR3 in DNA: TGCGCCAGCAGCCAGGTAACCGGGACAGGGCGCTATGGCTACACCTTC.

The chain carries TRBV28 and TRBJ1-5, with D hard to call. Germline CDR1 MDHEN, CDR2 SYDVKM. CDR3 size: 15 residues. Trimming pared 7 bases from V and 1 base from J, leaving 14 bases between. The CDR3 is CASIGPGESNQPQHF. The CDR3 DNA reads TGTGCCAGCATCGGCCCCGGGGAGAGCAATCAGCCCCAGCATTTT.

The chain carries TRBV4-2 and TRBJ2-6; 8 nucleotides align to TRBD1. V shed 2 bases and J 4 bases; nucleotides not matched to a gene: 7. The CDR3 covers 17 residues. Germline CDR1 reads LGHNA; CDR2 reads YNFKEQ. The CDR3 is CASSQMQGAGGANVLTF. The CDR3 DNA sequence: TGTGCCAGCAGCCAAATGCAGGGGGCAGGAGGGGCCAACGTCCTGACTTTC.

CDR3 protein: CASSALAGGRSEQYF. The DNA of the CDR3 is TGCGCCAGCAGTGCTCTAGCGGGAGGACGGTCCGAGCAGTACTTC. V gene TRBV10-1 combines with J gene TRBJ2-7, with TRBD2 matching 11 bases. The CDR3 runs 15 residues. Germline loops: CDR1 WNHNN, CDR2 SYGVQD (reference sequence). The V and J ends lost 4 bases and 6 bases, in that order; junction bases with no gene match: 8.

The gene calls are TRBV15 and TRBJ1-2, with D perhaps matching TRBD1 (5 bases). The CDR3 sequence is 14 residues long. Germline CDR1 LNHNV, CDR2 YYDKDF (reference sequence). The V end was cut by 1 base, the J end by 9 bases, with 15 bases between. The CDR3 DNA sequence: TGTGCCACCAGCAGAGGTGGAGGGCAGGGACGCTACACCTTC. This translates into CATSRGGGQGRYTF.

This clone was observed a handful of times. The rearrangement joins TRBV2 to TRBJ2-2, with 7 bases fitting TRBD1. Germline values: CDR1 SNHLY, CDR2 FYNNEI. After removal of 0 bases from V and 1 base from J, the junction contained 2 bases not matched to a gene. The CDR3 has 16 residues. The chain's CDR3 is CASSEAWTGNTGELFF. CDR3 DNA: TGTGCCAGCAGTGAAGCGTGGACAGGGAACACCGGGGAGCTGTTTTTT.

This clone was counted once. V gene TRBV11-2 combines with J gene TRBJ1-1; D is undetermined. The germline V and J ends were trimmed by 3 bases and 1 base, with 6 bases remaining between them. The CDR3 is 13 amino acids. Per germline, CDR1 SGHAT and CDR2 FQNNGV. The CDR3 loop is CASSFQENTEAFF. The CDR3 DNA reads TGTGCCAGCAGCTTCCAGGAGAACACTGAAGCTTTCTTT.

The chain recombines TRBV10-1 with TRBJ2-7; 7 bases agree with TRBD2. The CDR3 spans 13 residues. CDR1 and CDR2 (germline): WNHNN, SYGVQD (reference sequence). The junction had 6 bases not matched to a gene; V was cut back by 8 bases and J by 2 bases. CDR3 residues: CASSPGGAYEQYF. The CDR3 DNA reads as TGCGCCAGCTCCCCGGGAGGCGCCTACGAGCAGTACTTC.

This chain links TRBV5-1 with TRBJ2-1, with D possibly TRBD2 on 5 matching bases. Trimming took 3 bases from V and 8 from J, leaving 12 bases between them. The CDR3 sequence is 13 residues long. Germline assignment: CDR1 SGHRS and CDR2 YFSETQ. CDR3: CASSSLARDEQFF. The CDR3 DNA reads as TGCGCCAGCAGCTCTCTAGCTCGGGATGAGCAGTTCTTC.

The chain recombines TRBV4-1 with TRBJ1-1; D remains unclear. CDR1 MGHRA and CDR2 YSYEKL come from the germline V gene. CDR3 length: 12 amino acids. Trimming left V 2 bases short and J 0 bases short, with 1 base between. The CDR3 DNA follows: TGCGCCAGCAGCCAATTGAACACTGAAGCTTTCTTT. The encoded protein is CASSQLNTEAFF.

This chain uses TRBV19 with TRBJ2-7; possible D gene TRBD1, 5 bases. The CDR3 length is 13 residues. Germline V gives CDR1 LNHDA, CDR2 SQIVND (reference sequence). V shed 1 base and J shed 4 bases, with 8 bases lying between them. The CDR3 nucleotides are TGTGCCAGTAGTATAGCCGACAGATACGAGCAGTACTTC. Translation: CASSIADRYEQYF.